One sample yielded the 24 T cell receptor beta chains listed below, sequenced in a study of cytomegalovirus exposure and HLA in healthy donors. PCR was performed using 60 Vbeta and 13 Jbeta primers. Clones were sequenced by immunoSEQ multiplex PCR, and TCRdb holds only the in-frame ones, with some missing. The profile shows about 180,000 clones, 77% of them singletons. Input material: PBMCs. Receptor source: a young man in good health and CMV-seronegative.

This clone appeared once. The gene calls are TRBV19 and TRBJ1-2; weak D call: TRBD1 (5 bases). The CDR3 spans 14 residues. V lost 4 bases, J lost 10 bases, and 19 bases lay in between. The germline V gene has CDR1 LNHDA and CDR2 SQIVND (reference sequence). CDR3 bases: TGTGCCAGTAGTAGGGAGGGACGGACGGGTCTCTACACCTTC. Amino acid sequence: CASSREGRTGLYTF.

This rearrangement joins TRBV7-2 to TRBJ2-3; 13 nucleotides line up with TRBD2. CDR1 is SGHTA, CDR2 FQGNSA, per germline. V lost 5 bases, J lost 13 bases, and 12 bases stayed unmatched. The CDR3 contains 15 residues. The CDR3 is CASSPGGTSGRVEYF. The CDR3 nucleotides are TGTGCCAGCAGCCCAGGGGGTACTAGCGGGAGGGTGGAGTATTTT. The complete variable domain, with remaining parts taken from reference TRBV7-2 and TRBJ2-3, reads GAGVSQSPSNKVTEKGKDVELRCDPISGHTALYWYRQSLGQGLEFLIYFQGNSAPDKSGLPSDRFSAERTGGSVSTLTIQRTQQEDSAVYLCASSPGGTSGRVEYFGPGTRLTVL.

This clone was seen more than once but under ten times. The CDR3 loop is CASSASHRWTNTEAFF. DNA for the CDR3: TGTGCCAGCAGCGCATCTCACAGGTGGACGAACACTGAAGCTTTCTTT. The genes are TRBV9 and TRBJ1-1; possible D gene TRBD1, 5 bases. From germline, CDR1 is SGDLS and CDR2 YYNGEE. The CDR3 sequence is 16 residues long. V lost 3 bases and J lost 1, with 16 bases in between. Full variable domain (rest looked up from reference TRBV9 and TRBJ1-1): DSGVTQTPKHLITATGQRVTLRCSPRSGDLSVYWYQQSLDQGLQFLIQYYNGEERAKGNILERFSAQQFPDLHSELNLSSLELGDSALYFCASSASHRWTNTEAFFGQGTRLTVV.

The V call is TRBV7-2, the J call TRBJ2-3; 8 bases agree with TRBD2. Germline V gene sequence: CDR1 SGHTA, CDR2 FQGNSA. Unmatched junction bases numbered 9, after V lost 1 base and J lost 6 bases. This CDR3 spans 16 amino acids. CDR3 loop: CASSLVFAGGGDTQYF. CDR3 DNA: TGTGCCAGCAGCTTAGTTTTCGCGGGGGGTGGGGATACGCAGTATTTT.

This clone was seen more than once but under ten times. The CDR3 is CASSLEGQGKGEQFF. Here the CDR3 DNA reads TGTGCCAGCAGCTTAGAGGGACAGGGTAAAGGTGAGCAGTTCTTC. The chain couples TRBV7-6 to TRBJ2-1; 9 bases line up with TRBD1. The J segment lost 9 bases and the V segment lost 1 base, leaving 7 bases of the junction unmatched. The CDR3 spans 15 residues. Germline CDR1 SGHVS, CDR2 FNYEAQ.

In this sample, this clone turned up a few times. The CDR3 DNA reads TGTGCCAGCAGCTCCGGACAGTCCTACGAGCAGTACTTC. Translated: CASSSGQSYEQYF. V and J are TRBV9 and TRBJ2-7, with a possible D match to TRBD1 (6 bases). Germline loops: CDR1 SGDLS, CDR2 YYNGEE. Trimming took off 4 bases at V and 1 base at J, with 9 bases between the two ends. The CDR3 totals 13 residues.

The V gene is TRBV5-1, the J gene TRBJ1-3; no definite D call. Trimming took off 0 bases at V and 2 bases at J, with 6 bases between the two ends. This CDR3 comprises 14 residues. The germline gives CDR1 SGHRS, CDR2 YFSETQ. For the CDR3, the DNA is TGCGCCAGCAGCTTGGAACAAACTGGAAACACCATATATTTT. It specifies CASSLEQTGNTIYF.

The V gene is TRBV5-6, the J gene TRBJ2-7; a possible D gene is TRBD1 (5 bases). Looked up from germline, CDR1 is SGHDT and CDR2 is YYEEEE. V shed 4 bases and J shed 1 base, with 9 bases lying between them. This CDR3 spans 13 amino acids. The CDR3 sequence: CASSHRFSYEQYF. The CDR3 DNA follows: TGTGCCAGCAGCCACAGGTTTTCCTACGAGCAGTACTTC.

The V and J genes are TRBV5-1 and TRBJ1-3; possibly TRBD1 for D (5 bases). The CDR3 consists of 18 residues. Germline V gene sequence: CDR1 SGHRS, CDR2 YFSETQ. Trimming pared 5 bases from V and 0 bases from J, leaving 21 bases between. The CDR3 here is CASSPGTAVLLSGNTIYF. CDR3 bases: TGCGCCAGCAGTCCCGGGACTGCCGTCCTACTCTCTGGAAACACCATATATTTT.

The rearrangement uses TRBV5-5 and TRBJ1-2; D perhaps matches TRBD1 (5 bases). Between the trimmed V and J ends, which lost 0 bases and 5 bases, there was a span of 14 bases. The CDR3 has 15 amino acids. Per the germline V gene, CDR1 is SGHKS and CDR2 is YYEKEE (reference sequence). The CDR3 region has the DNA TGTGCCAGCAGCTTGGGGGGGGATAGCGTTTATGGCTACACCTTC. Translated, it gives CASSLGGDSVYGYTF. Variable domain in full (rest from reference TRBV5-5 and TRBJ1-2): DAGVTQSPTHLIKTRGQQVTLRCSPISGHKSVSWYQQVLGQGPQFIFQYYEKEERGRGNFPDRFSARQFPNYSSELNVNALLLGDSALYLCASSLGGDSVYGYTFGSGTRLTVV.

This clone was picked up one time. The chain joins TRBV10-3 to TRBJ1-2; D not certain. V lost 5 bases and J lost 3, with 10 bases in between. Germline CDR1 is ENHRY and CDR2 is SYGVKD. The CDR3 length is 13 residues. CDR3 region: CAISPGKDYGYTF. The CDR3, as DNA: TGTGCCATCAGTCCCGGGAAGGACTATGGCTACACCTTC.

The rearrangement joins TRBV19 to TRBJ2-3, with D tentatively TRBD2 (5 bases). The V gene's germline CDR1 is LNHDA and CDR2 SQIVND (reference sequence). V shed 6 bases and J shed 2 bases, with 24 bases lying between them. The CDR3 runs 18 residues. The CDR3, as DNA: TGTGCCAGTAGCCTACAACTCTGGGCCGAGGGATTCACAGATACGCAGTATTTT. Its protein is CASSLQLWAEGFTDTQYF. The variable domain in full, completed from reference TRBV19 and TRBJ2-3, reads DGGITQSPKYLFRKEGQNVTLSCEQNLNHDAMYWYRQDPGQGLRLIYYSQIVNDFQKGDIAEGYSVSREKKESFPLTVTSAQKNPTAFYLCASSLQLWAEGFTDTQYFGPGTRLTVL.

CDR3 loop: CARRRDNYGYTF. The CDR3 DNA follows: TGTGCCAGGAGGAGGGATAACTATGGCTACACCTTC. J is TRBJ1-2 and V is TRBV6-1; D not resolved. V gave up 9 bases and J gave up 1 base, with 9 bases separating them. Germline loops: CDR1 MNHNS, CDR2 SASEGT. This CDR3 comprises 12 residues.

J is TRBJ2-7 and V is TRBV14; 7 nucleotides match TRBD1. Germline V lookup: CDR1 SGHDN, CDR2 FVKESK. V shed 5 bases, J shed 3 bases, and the junction held 4 bases outside the gene matches. The CDR3 sequence is 13 residues long. CDR3 nucleotides: TGTGCCAGCAGCTGGGACAGAGGCTACGAGCAGTACTTC. Protein: CASSWDRGYEQYF.

This rearrangement joins TRBV27 to TRBJ2-7; TRBD2 agrees at 8 bases. V lost 5 bases, J lost 2 bases, and 8 bases stayed unmatched. CDR1 is MNHEY and CDR2 is SMNVEV in the germline V gene (reference sequence). This CDR3 has 15 residues. The chain's CDR3 is CASSRTPGLAYEQYF. The CDR3 region has the DNA TGTGCCAGCAGTCGCACACCGGGACTAGCCTACGAGCAGTACTTC.

The chain has TRBV5-1 and TRBJ1-6; 7 bases line up with TRBD1. CDR1 is SGHRS and CDR2 is YFSETQ in the germline V gene. J lost 10 bases, V lost 4 bases, and 11 bases had no gene match. The CDR3 contains 15 residues. CDR3 nucleotides: TGCGCCAGCAGCATGGATGGACAGGCAGAGTCACCCCTCCACTTT. It encodes CASSMDGQAESPLHF.

The chain recombines TRBV6-5 with TRBJ1-5; weak D call: TRBD1 (6 bases). The V gene's germline CDR1 is MNHEY and CDR2 SVGAGI. The CDR3 contains 12 residues. Trimming removed 5 bases from V and 6 bases from J, with 8 bases in between. CDR3 bases: TGTGCCAGCAGTACAGGGTTTCAGCCCCAGCATTTT. Encoded protein: CASSTGFQPQHF.

This clone was detected only once. The V gene is TRBV7-2, the J gene TRBJ2-7; D gene ambiguous. Germline V CDR1 and CDR2: SGHTA, FQGNSA. Trimming cost V 2 bases and J 2 bases, with 10 bases left between them. This CDR3 has 14 amino acids. CDR3 loop: CASSLTLSTYEQYF. The CDR3 DNA reads as TGTGCCAGCAGCTTAACCCTATCCACCTACGAGCAGTACTTC.

The chain carries TRBV11-2 and TRBJ1-2, with a tentative D call TRBD1 (5 bases). Germline lookup yields CDR1 SGHAT and CDR2 FQNNGV. V lost 1 base, J lost 8 bases, and 11 bases lay in between. The CDR3 runs to 13 residues. CDR3 in amino acids: CASSLGSGAGYTF. CDR3 nucleotides: TGTGCCAGCAGCTTAGGAAGCGGGGCCGGCTACACCTTC.

This clone was seen only a few times. Other DNA sequences from this sample encode an identical CDR3 as well. This chain joins TRBV7-9 and TRBJ1-1; 8 bases fit TRBD1. The junction had 11 bases not matched to a gene; V was cut back by 1 base and J by 7 bases. Germline V gene sequence: CDR1 SEHNR, CDR2 FQNEAQ (reference sequence). CDR3 size: 16 residues. CDR3 bases: TGTGCCAGCAGCTTAGGTGGGACAGGCCACAACCGTGAAGCTTTCTTT. This translates into CASSLGGTGHNREAFF.

V usage is TRBV11-3 and J usage is TRBJ2-3; no clear D. The germline CDR1 and CDR2 sequences are SGHNT and YENEEA. Trimming left V 5 bases short and J 0 bases short, with 12 bases between. This CDR3 region has 15 residues. CDR3 in amino acids: CASSPTAASTDTQYF. For the CDR3, the DNA is TGTGCCAGCAGCCCCACAGCAGCTAGCACAGATACGCAGTATTTT.

This chain connects TRBV12-5 to TRBJ1-1; 8 positions match TRBD1. The germline V gene has CDR1 LGHNT and CDR2 FRNRAP. This CDR3 region has 17 residues. Trimming removed 0 bases from V and 3 bases from J; junction bases left unmatched: 9. CDR3 DNA: TGTGCTAGTGGTTTGGTACTGGGCAGGGGGCTAGACACTGAAGCTTTCTTT. Translation gives CASGLVLGRGLDTEAFF.

The CDR3 DNA reads TGTGCCAGCAGTTTATGGGGACTAGCGGGAGGGAAGAACACCGGGGAGCTGTTTTTT. Protein sequence: CASSLWGLAGGKNTGELFF. J is TRBJ2-2 and V is TRBV27; 16 bases align to TRBD2. Germline CDR1 and CDR2: MNHEY and SMNVEV (reference sequence). Unmatched junction bases numbered 3, after V lost 1 base and J lost 1 base. This CDR3 contains 19 residues.

The chain has TRBV29-1 and TRBJ1-1; TRBD1 matches 9 bases. The CDR3 contains 13 residues. V gave up 5 bases and J gave up 6 bases; unmatched junction bases: 7. Germline V gives CDR1 SQVTM, CDR2 ANQGSEA. Here the CDR3 DNA reads TGCAGCGTTAGGGGGACAGGGATGGCTGAAGCTTTCTTT. It encodes CSVRGTGMAEAFF.